Below are 18 T cell receptor beta chains sequenced from a single sample in a study of T cells in Graves' hyperthyroidism and ophthalmopathy. Amplification yielded TCR beta CDR3 regions, with RNA transcripts as the source. Using the HTBI primer set, a first-round RT-PCR was run on the TCR CDR3. TCRdb fed the multiplex PCR reads into MiXCR, producing one record per CDR3 protein. The sample has about 570,000 distinct CDR3 sequences; roughly 50% are singletons. Sequencing was carried out using peripheral blood or thyroid tissue (not recorded which). These receptors all come from an adult woman with Graves' disease, either hyperthyroidism or ophthalmopathy (not recorded which).

As concerns this clonotype: A much more abundant neighbour one base away suggests this may be a read error. This chain joins TRBV3-1 and TRBJ2-5; D possibly corresponds to TRBD1 (8 bases). There are 14 residues in the CDR3. V lost 4 bases and J 9 bases, leaving 18 bases between the germline ends. Germline CDR1 is LGHDT and CDR2 is YNNKEL (reference sequence). The CDR3 sequence: CASSRWTGREAQYF. Written as DNA, the CDR3 is TGTGCCAGCAGCCGGTGGACAGGGAGGGAGGCCCAGTACTTC.

The V gene is TRBV7-2, the J gene TRBJ2-1, with 8 bases matching TRBD2. Germline V gives CDR1 SGHTA, CDR2 FQGNSA. V was clipped by 1 base and J by 7 bases; unmatched bases: 6. The CDR3 totals 15 residues. CDR3 sequence: CASSLGLAGMNEQFF. CDR3 sequence (DNA): TGTGCCAGCAGCTTAGGGCTAGCGGGTATGAATGAGCAGTTCTTC.

V and J are TRBV10-3 and TRBJ2-6; D is unresolved. CDR1 and CDR2 (germline): ENHRY, SYGVKD. CDR3 length: 13 amino acids. V was trimmed by 5 bases and J by 2 bases, leaving 4 bases between them. The CDR3 loop is CAISRAGANVLTF. CDR3 DNA sequence: TGTGCCATCAGTAGGGCTGGGGCCAACGTCCTGACTTTC.

V usage is TRBV10-3 and J usage is TRBJ2-7; maybe TRBD1 (6 bases). The germline CDR1 and CDR2 sequences are ENHRY and SYGVKD. Trimming shortened V by 2 bases and J by 7 bases, and 12 bases separated the two germline ends. The CDR3 extends over 13 amino acids. The chain's CDR3 is CAISEGTSGEQYF. Here the CDR3 DNA reads TGTGCCATCAGTGAGGGGACATCGGGTGAGCAGTACTTC.

J is TRBJ1-5 and V is TRBV5-4, with unresolved D. V dropped 1 base and J dropped 0 bases, with 14 bases sitting between them. CDR3 length equals 17 residues. Germline CDR1 reads SGHNT; CDR2 reads YYREEE (reference sequence). The CDR3 sequence is CASSLWAGRSSNQPQHF. The CDR3, as DNA: TGTGCCAGCAGCTTGTGGGCAGGACGGTCTAGCAATCAGCCCCAGCATTTT.

This clonotype was picked up many times. The chain uses TRBV3-1 and TRBJ1-2, with D tentatively TRBD1 (5 bases). Germline V CDR1 and CDR2: LGHDT, YNNKEL (reference sequence). Trimming removed 3 bases from V and 4 bases from J, with 9 bases in between. The length of the CDR3 is 13 residues. The CDR3 spells CASSHGAGYGYTF. CDR3 nucleotides: TGTGCCAGCAGCCACGGGGCAGGCTATGGCTACACCTTC.

V and J are TRBV10-3 and TRBJ1-5, with D maybe TRBD1 (6 bases). CDR1 ENHRY and CDR2 SYGVKD come from the germline V gene. Trimming took 2 bases from V and 4 from J, leaving 9 bases between them. The length of the CDR3 is 14 residues. The CDR3 reads CAISEIQGNQPQHF. CDR3 coding DNA: TGTGCCATCAGTGAGATCCAGGGGAATCAGCCCCAGCATTTT.

The gene calls are TRBV24-1 and TRBJ2-7; D might be TRBD1 (6 bases). Trimming pared 12 bases from V and 5 bases from J, leaving 19 bases between. Germline V CDR1 and CDR2: KGHDR, SFDVKD. The length of the CDR3 is 13 residues. The chain's CDR3 is CALLTGRNHEQYF. The CDR3 region has the DNA TGTGCCTTATTGACAGGCCGAAACCACGAGCAGTACTTC.

At least ten counts were recorded for this clonotype. The V gene is TRBV20-1, the J gene TRBJ2-2, with D perhaps TRBD2 (6 bases). The CDR3 has 15 amino acids. The V end was cut by 5 bases, the J end by 0 bases, with 13 bases between. Germline V gene lookup returns CDR1 DFQATT and CDR2 SNEGSKA (reference sequence). The CDR3 reads CSAPRGLSNTGELFF. CDR3 nucleotide sequence: TGCAGTGCTCCCCGGGGACTGTCGAACACCGGGGAGCTGTTTTTT.

The table lists this clonotype with many counts. V usage is TRBV4-1 and J usage is TRBJ1-1; 8 positions agree with TRBD1. This CDR3 has 13 amino acids. The germline V gene encodes CDR1 MGHRA and CDR2 YSYEKL. V lost 5 bases and J lost 4; bases outside the gene matches: 3. CDR3 loop: CASSKQGATEAFF. The CDR3 DNA follows: TGCGCCAGCAGCAAGCAGGGGGCCACTGAAGCTTTCTTT.

Many counts were recorded for this clonotype. The chain carries TRBV20-1 and TRBJ1-2; 8 bases are shared with TRBD1. The V segment lost 5 bases and the J segment 4 bases; nucleotides outside the gene matches: 6. The CDR3 sequence is 13 residues long. Per germline, CDR1 DFQATT and CDR2 SNEGSKA (reference sequence). The DNA of the CDR3 is TGCAGTGCTTCGACAGGGGAGGGCTATGGCTACACCTTC. Translation gives CSASTGEGYGYTF.

This sequence joins TRBV7-8 and TRBJ2-5; 8 bases fit TRBD1. The CDR3 totals 15 residues. CDR1 is SGHVS and CDR2 is FQNEAQ in the germline V gene. J was trimmed by 5 bases and V by 6 bases; bases with no gene match: 11. CDR3 sequence (DNA): TGTGCCAGCAGACCGATGGGACAGGAGGGTGAGACCCAGTACTTC. It yields the protein CASRPMGQEGETQYF.

A remark on this clonotype: The junction departs from germline at one end; a sequencing error may be responsible. V gene TRBV3-1 combines with J gene TRBJ2-6; no definite D call. In germline, CDR1 is LGHDT, CDR2 YNNKEL (reference sequence). This CDR3 region has 11 residues. The CDR3 sequence is CASSQAYVLTF. The CDR3 coding sequence is TGTGCCAGCAGCCAGGCCTACGTCCTGACTTTC.

The chain has TRBV19 and TRBJ1-1; D uncertain. This CDR3 spans 13 amino acids. V was shortened by 3 bases and J by 4 bases, with 9 bases between the two germline ends. Germline V gene sequence: CDR1 LNHDA, CDR2 SQIVND (reference sequence). The CDR3, as DNA: TGTGCCAGTAGTATCATGGGAAGCACTGAAGCTTTCTTT. This codes for CASSIMGSTEAFF.

V gene TRBV7-8 combines with J gene TRBJ2-7; D ambiguous. CDR3 length equals 12 residues. Germline V gives CDR1 SGHVS, CDR2 FQNEAQ. As DNA, the CDR3 is TGTGCTAGCCTCGAAGTCTACTACGAGCAGTACTTC. Translation gives CASLEVYYEQYF.

The V call is TRBV14, the J call TRBJ1-1; D is perhaps TRBD1 (6 bases). There are 12 residues in the CDR3. V was clipped by 3 bases and J by 9 bases, with 11 bases between them. Germline CDR1 is SGHDN and CDR2 is FVKESK. The CDR3: CASSHRTAKAFF. In DNA form, the CDR3 reads TGTGCCAGCAGCCACCGGACAGCCAAAGCTTTCTTT.

This CDR3 reads CATSPSGRYRSYEQYF. The CDR3 nucleotides read TGTGCCACCAGCCCTAGCGGGAGATATCGCTCCTACGAGCAGTACTTC. The chain couples TRBV15 to TRBJ2-7; 10 bases fit TRBD2. Germline values: CDR1 LNHNV, CDR2 YYDKDF (reference sequence). The V and J ends lost 5 bases and 0 bases, in that order; junction bases with no gene match: 7. The CDR3 contains 16 residues.

In its sample, this clonotype was seen many times. The V gene is TRBV2, the J gene TRBJ1-6; tentative D call: TRBD1 (5 bases). Looked up from germline, CDR1 is SNHLY and CDR2 is FYNNEI. This CDR3 is 15 amino acids long. V gave up 8 bases and J gave up 9 bases, with 20 bases separating them. The CDR3: CASQLGQGLGSPLHF. CDR3 sequence (DNA): TGTGCCAGCCAATTGGGGCAGGGACTCGGTTCACCCCTCCACTTT.